The clone carrying this T cell receptor beta chain turned up a few times. Its antigen is currently unknown. The source of the sample is a study of T cell responses to AZD1222 COVID-19 vaccine. The analysis combined second doses at about 4 or about 12 weeks. Overall study results and limits: Vaccination with two AZD1222 doses was followed by a rise in Spike-specific TCR breadth and depth. Seropositive at baseline were only a handful of AZD1222 recipients.

This table comes from immunoSEQ multiplex PCR, and its TCRdb copy is limited to in-frame clones, with some not included. The table records tens of thousands of clones, approximately 90% of them present only once. The sample in question was peripheral blood, obtained 28 days after the second AZD1222 dose. The receptor's source is an adult who received the AZD1222 COVID-19 vaccine.

CDR3 nucleotides: TGTGCCAGTAGTGGCTGGGCCAAAAACATTCAGTACTTC. It translates to CASSGWAKNIQYF. The chain carries TRBV19 and TRBJ2-4; no definite D call. Trimming cost V 5 bases and J 1 base, with 6 bases left between them. There are 13 residues in the CDR3. CDR1 LNHDA and CDR2 SQIVND come from the germline V gene (reference sequence).